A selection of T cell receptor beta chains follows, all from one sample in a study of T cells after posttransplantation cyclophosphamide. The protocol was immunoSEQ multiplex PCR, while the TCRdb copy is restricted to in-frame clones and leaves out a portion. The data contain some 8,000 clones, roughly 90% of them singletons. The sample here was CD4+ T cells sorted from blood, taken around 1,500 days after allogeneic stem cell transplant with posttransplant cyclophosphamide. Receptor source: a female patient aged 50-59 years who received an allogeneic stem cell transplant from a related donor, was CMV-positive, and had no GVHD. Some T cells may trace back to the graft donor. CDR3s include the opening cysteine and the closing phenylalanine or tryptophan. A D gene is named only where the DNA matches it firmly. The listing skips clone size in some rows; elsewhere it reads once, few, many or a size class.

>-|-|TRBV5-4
CASSLFSGGTDTQYF
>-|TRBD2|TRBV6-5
CASSYASGRRGEQYF
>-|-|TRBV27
CASSMSWRRQFF
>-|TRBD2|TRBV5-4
CASSLEGGVTDTQYF
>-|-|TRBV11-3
CASSWVSADTQYF
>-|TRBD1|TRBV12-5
CASGSLPTGGATSYEQYF
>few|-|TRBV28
CATKGRFTEAFF
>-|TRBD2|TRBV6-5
CASISGRARREQFF
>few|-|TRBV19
CASSSRGGEKLFF
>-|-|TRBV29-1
CSALGGKENTEAFF
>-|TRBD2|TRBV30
CAYSGGRSDTQYF
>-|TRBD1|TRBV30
CAWSVRQGDSPLHF
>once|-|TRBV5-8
CASSLGSGLKSSYNEQFF
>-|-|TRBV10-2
CASSELAGGEAFF
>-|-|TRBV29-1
CSVQVGQDYGYTF
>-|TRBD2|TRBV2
CASSDSGLAGVARETQYF
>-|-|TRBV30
CAWSVGENQPQHF
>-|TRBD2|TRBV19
CASSRTGTSGLGDTYNEQFF
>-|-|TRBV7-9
CASSLTSATEAFF
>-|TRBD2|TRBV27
CASSLWASTSGRNEQFF
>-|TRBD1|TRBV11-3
CASSLGGTGFGELFF
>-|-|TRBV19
CASSLPPGRPQHF
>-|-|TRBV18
CASSRPLYGYTF
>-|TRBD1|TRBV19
CASSIQAGGSSYNEQFF
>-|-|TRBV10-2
CASSDRSGGYSNQPQHF
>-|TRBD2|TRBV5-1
CASSYGLAVAYNEQFF
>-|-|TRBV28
CASSLVGASGANVLTF
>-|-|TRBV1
CTTPGGGFRTDTQYF
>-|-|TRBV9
CASSTGGAGGNTIYF
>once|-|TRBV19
CASSPQWREAKNIQYF
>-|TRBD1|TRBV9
CASSAIAAGGGNEKLFF
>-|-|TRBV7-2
CASSRTQGRVAETQYF
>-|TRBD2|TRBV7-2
CASSLVLAGNREQYF
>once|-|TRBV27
CASHGYRNIQYF
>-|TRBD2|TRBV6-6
CASNRLAGGYEQYF
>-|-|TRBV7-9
CASSQDGGTEAFF
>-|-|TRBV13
CAGSQYTGFHEQYF